The 21 T cell receptor beta chains reported below all come from one sample, sequenced in a study of blood T cells in healthy people across ages. Then a second PCR, running about 6 to 11 cycles, was carried out with a sample-barcoded 5' primer and a J-beta primer mix. TCRdb re-called the 5' RACE reads with MiXCR, one entry per CDR3 protein. The sample has about 1.6 million distinct CDR3 sequences; around 35% are singletons. The sample was blood. These receptors were taken from a woman in her twenties or thirties in good health.

There are a few counts of this clonotype. The gene calls are TRBV12-3 or TRBV12-4 and TRBJ2-3, with D possibly TRBD2 on 7 matching bases. V lost 2 bases, J lost 4 bases, and 13 bases lay in between. The CDR3 totals 15 residues. CDR3 amino acids: CASSLRRGLSDTQYF. In DNA, the CDR3 is TGTGCCAGCAGTTTAAGGCGGGGGCTCTCAGATACGCAGTATTTT.

The table lists this clonotype with many counts. The chain links TRBV18 to TRBJ2-5; no definite D call. The CDR3 runs to 14 residues. V shed 3 bases and J shed 2 bases, with 10 bases lying between them. From germline, CDR1 is KGHSH and CDR2 LQKENI. Here the CDR3 DNA reads TGTGCCAGCTCACCCCCCGGCCAACAAGAGACCCAGTACTTC. This sequence encodes CASSPPGQQETQYF.

The chain couples TRBV27 to TRBJ2-1; 10 nucleotides align to TRBD1. The J segment lost 7 bases and the V segment lost 4 bases, leaving 13 bases of the junction unmatched. Germline values: CDR1 MNHEY, CDR2 SMNVEV (reference sequence). The CDR3 spans 17 residues. DNA for the CDR3: TGTGCCAGCAGTTCCCTCCCCCGGGGGACAGGGGTAAATGAGCAGTTCTTC. As protein: CASSSLPRGTGVNEQFF.

This chain uses TRBV2 with TRBJ2-7, with 13 nucleotides matching TRBD2. The better agreement between TRBJ2-5 and the DNA end casts doubt on the J call. Germline CDR1 SNHLY, CDR2 FYNNEI. The CDR3 loop spans 16 amino acids. CDR3 coding DNA: TGTGCCAGCAGTCGTGGACTAGCGGGGGAATCGGAGACCCAGTACTTC. Translation gives CASSRGLAGESETQYF.

Only a few counts were recorded for this clonotype. The rearrangement joins TRBV9 to TRBJ2-7; 8 positions match TRBD2. CDR1 SGDLS and CDR2 YYNGEE come from the germline V gene. This CDR3 comprises 17 residues. V gave up 4 bases and J gave up 0 bases; unmatched junction bases: 12. Here the CDR3 reads CASSPQMGGRTSYEQYF. The CDR3 nucleotides are TGTGCCAGCAGCCCCCAGATGGGCGGGAGGACCTCCTACGAGCAGTACTTC.

This clonotype was counted only a few times. The CDR3 nucleotides are TGTGCCAGCAGAAGACAGGGAAGGGGCAATGAGCAGTTCTTC. Protein product: CASRRQGRGNEQFF. The chain recombines TRBV27 with TRBJ2-1, with TRBD1 identical over 7 bases. The germline V gene has CDR1 MNHEY and CDR2 SMNVEV (reference sequence). This CDR3 contains 14 residues. V lost 6 bases, J lost 6 bases, and 8 bases stayed unmatched.

This clonotype occurred many times. This chain uses TRBV5-1 with TRBJ2-1, with D maybe TRBD2 (7 bases). With 3 bases removed from V and 4 bases from J, the gap between germline ends came to 14 bases. Germline V gene data show CDR1 as SGHRS and CDR2 as YFSETQ. The CDR3 runs 15 residues. As DNA, the CDR3 is TGCGCCAGCAGCTCGGGGGCTAGCGGATACAATGAGCAGTTCTTC. This gives the protein CASSSGASGYNEQFF. Full variable domain (outside the CDR3, taken from reference TRBV5-1 and TRBJ2-1): KAGVTQTPRYLIKTRGQQVTLSCSPISGHRSVSWYQQTPGQGLQFLFEYFSETQRNKGNFPGRFSGRQFSNSRSEMNVSTLELGDSALYLCASSSGASGYNEQFFGPGTRLTVL.

In its sample, this clonotype was seen a few times. The chain employs TRBV7-3 and TRBJ2-3; D uncertain. CDR3 size: 14 residues. Trimming pared 2 bases from V and 5 bases from J, leaving 11 bases between. Germline-derived CDR1 and CDR2 are SGHTA and FQGTGA. CDR3 nucleotides: TGTGCCAGCAGCTTATATGAAAGCGAAGATACGCAGTATTTT. It yields the protein CASSLYESEDTQYF.

The chain has TRBV13 and TRBJ2-3; 11 bases are shared with TRBD2. Germline V gives CDR1 PRHDT, CDR2 FYEKMQ (reference sequence). The CDR3 runs 13 residues. The V and J ends lost 6 bases and 6 bases, in that order; junction bases with no gene match: 2. The CDR3 here is CASSSGGEDTQYF. The CDR3 bases are TGTGCCAGCAGTAGCGGGGGGGAGGATACGCAGTATTTT.

V and J are TRBV6-1 and TRBJ2-7, with unresolved D. Germline loops: CDR1 MNHNS, CDR2 SASEGT. V lost 4 bases and J 4 bases, leaving 8 bases between the germline ends. This CDR3 has 12 amino acids. DNA of the CDR3: TGTGCCAGCAGTGCCAGAAAATACGAGCAGTACTTC. Its protein is CASSARKYEQYF.

As for this clonotype: This could be a read error, since a much larger clone is one nucleotide away. V is TRBV4-1 and J is TRBJ2-1, with D possibly being TRBD2 (5 bases). Germline V CDR1 and CDR2: MGHRA, YSYEKL. Trimming left V 0 bases short and J 4 bases short, with 13 bases between. CDR3 length: 16 residues. This CDR3 is CASSQDCGLAYNEQFF. DNA of the CDR3: TGCGCCAGCAGCCAAGATTGCGGCCTAGCTTACAATGAGCAGTTCTTC.

The V gene is TRBV20-1, the J gene TRBJ2-1, with 9 nucleotides matching TRBD2. This CDR3 spans 16 amino acids. Germline V gene lookup returns CDR1 DFQATT and CDR2 SNEGSKA (reference sequence). The V segment lost 3 bases and the J segment 6 bases; nucleotides outside the gene matches: 12. CDR3 sequence reads: CSARESASGIINEQFF. In DNA form, the CDR3 reads TGCAGTGCTAGGGAGTCGGCTAGCGGGATTATCAATGAGCAGTTCTTC.

Only a few counts were recorded for this clonotype. The rearrangement uses TRBV20-1 and TRBJ1-5; 8 nucleotides line up with TRBD1. The CDR3 consists of 12 residues. The V gene's germline CDR1 is DFQATT and CDR2 SNEGSKA (reference sequence). Trimming took 6 bases from V and 5 from J; bases not matched to a gene: 3. CDR3 bases: TGCAGTGCGGACAGGGATTATCAGCCCCAGCATTTT. It specifies CSADRDYQPQHF.

The rearrangement uses TRBV30 and TRBJ1-5; 7 nucleotides line up with TRBD1. CDR1 and CDR2 from the germline V gene are GTSNPN and SVGIG (reference sequence). Losses at the gene ends were 3 bases for V and 4 bases for J; bases not matched to a gene: 6. The CDR3 is 14 residues long. CDR3 nucleotide sequence: TGTGCCTGGAGAAAGGGGACAGTTAATCAGCCCCAGCATTTT. As protein: CAWRKGTVNQPQHF.

The chain uses TRBV6-5 and TRBJ2-1; either TRBD1 or TRBD2 may fit D (5 bases each). The CDR3 has 14 residues. Trimming removed 2 bases from V and 5 bases from J, with 10 bases in between. Per germline, CDR1 MNHEY and CDR2 SVGAGI. This chain's CDR3 is CASSYGGRNNEQFF. The CDR3 DNA is TGTGCCAGCAGTTACGGGGGACGGAACAATGAGCAGTTCTTC.

This clonotype came up a few times. CDR3 in DNA: TGCGCCAGCAGCCAAGCCTGGGGGCAGGGGGCGGAAGTTACGCAGTATTTT. Protein product: CASSQAWGQGAEVTQYF. The genes are TRBV4-1 and TRBJ2-3; 8 nucleotides match TRBD1. J lost 8 bases, V lost 1 base, and 14 bases had no gene match. Germline loops: CDR1 MGHRA, CDR2 YSYEKL. There are 17 residues in the CDR3.

The chain uses TRBV20-1 and TRBJ2-1; TRBD2 might be the D (5 bases). Deletions cut 3 bases from V and 5 bases from J, with 8 bases between. Germline assignment: CDR1 DFQATT and CDR2 SNEGSKA (reference sequence). This CDR3 is 12 amino acids long. The CDR3 is CSARRDNNEQFF. CDR3 bases: TGCAGTGCTAGGAGGGATAACAATGAGCAGTTCTTC.

This rearrangement joins TRBV29-1 to TRBJ1-4; D call uncertain. The ends were cut back, 4 bases at V and 0 bases at J, with 6 bases in the middle. The CDR3 sequence is 13 residues long. Germline CDR1 SQVTM, CDR2 ANQGSEA. CDR3 amino acids: CSVVLATNEKLFF. The CDR3 DNA reads TGCAGCGTTGTTCTCGCAACTAATGAAAAACTGTTTTTT.

Only a few counts were recorded for this clonotype. The V call is TRBV12-3 or TRBV12-4, the J call TRBJ2-6, with D possibly matching TRBD1 (6 bases). Deletions cut 5 bases from V and 0 bases from J, with 14 bases between. The CDR3 consists of 17 residues. This CDR3 reads CASSRGQTISGANVLTF. The CDR3 bases are TGTGCCAGCAGTCGAGGACAGACAATCTCTGGGGCCAACGTCCTGACTTTC.

Here the CDR3 reads CASSKSSGSSLRVRSYEQYF. The DNA for the CDR3 is TGTGCCAGCAGCAAGTCTAGCGGGAGTTCTTTGAGGGTAAGGTCCTACGAGCAGTACTTC. The V call is TRBV7-8, the J call TRBJ2-7; the match to TRBD2 covers 10 bases. The CDR3 has 20 residues. The germline gives CDR1 SGHVS, CDR2 FQNEAQ. Trimming removed 5 bases from V and 1 base from J; junction bases left unmatched: 20.

CDR3 in DNA: TGTGCCACCAGCAGAGATCAAAAAGGATGGACTGGGAGGGACGAGCAGTACTTC. Its protein product is CATSRDQKGWTGRDEQYF. The chain has TRBV15 and TRBJ2-7; 7 positions match TRBD2. The V and J ends lost 0 bases and 5 bases, in that order; junction bases with no gene match: 16. The CDR3 spans 18 residues. Germline CDR1 reads LNHNV; CDR2 reads YYDKDF (reference sequence).